This T cell receptor beta chain was captured in a study of blood T cell repertoires in COVID-19. Study-level background: COVID-19 samples from acute and convalescent phases originated in the United States, Italy and Spain.

Germline V gene sequence: CDR1 SGHTA, CDR2 FQGNSA. V was pared by 3 bases and J by 2 bases, with 4 bases of the junction left unmatched. This CDR3 comprises 15 residues. TCRdb's table, derived via immunoSEQ multiplex PCR, lists solely in-frame clones and lacks some. In the table there are around 200,000 clones, roughly 80% of which are singletons. Sequenced: peripheral blood. The sequence was collected from a human donor in a cohort sampled during active COVID-19. This chain joins TRBV7-2 and TRBJ2-5, with 9 bases that match TRBD2. This CDR3 reads CASSFGTSLQETQYF. The CDR3 DNA reads as TGTGCCAGCAGCTTCGGGACTAGCCTACAAGAGACCCAGTACTTC.